A single sample is the source of the 10 T cell receptor beta chains below, sequenced in a study of CD8+CD57+ T cells in acquired aplastic anemia. Genomic DNA, serving as template, underwent TCR beta VDJ and CDR3 profiling. One entry per CDR3 protein results from TCRdb running MiXCR on the reads. The table shows roughly 130,000 distinct CDR3 sequences, with 48% occurring only once. Sequenced input: sorted CD4+, CD8+, or CD8+CD57+ T cells (not recorded which) from PBMCs. The source is a human donor in good health, serving as a control.

By sample share, this clonotype is medium-sized. The rearrangement links TRBV20-1 to TRBJ2-6, with D perhaps matching TRBD2 (6 bases). V was trimmed by 1 base and J by 4 bases, leaving 17 bases between them. This CDR3 has 17 residues. Germline V lookup: CDR1 DFQATT, CDR2 SNEGSKA (reference sequence). The CDR3 reads CSARGSLGAGGANVLTF. The CDR3 coding sequence is TGCAGTGCTAGAGGCTCGCTAGGGGCGGGAGGGGCCAACGTCCTGACTTTC.

This clonotype showed up many times. This chain uses TRBV12-3 or TRBV12-4 with TRBJ1-2, with 10 bases fitting TRBD1. Trimming took 2 bases from V and 4 from J; bases not matched to a gene: 4. This CDR3 spans 15 amino acids. The CDR3 bases are TGTGCCAGCAGTTTAAGTGGGACAGGGGTCTATGGCTACACCTTC. Encoded protein: CASSLSGTGVYGYTF.

This clonotype came up many times. The rearrangement uses TRBV19 and TRBJ1-5; no definite D call. The CDR3 has 16 amino acids. CDR1 and CDR2 from the germline V gene are LNHDA and SQIVND (reference sequence). Trimming removed 2 bases from V and 0 bases from J, with 11 bases in between. CDR3 sequence (DNA): TGTGCCAGTAGTATATCGAGTCAGGTTAGCAATCAGCCCCAGCATTTT. Protein: CASSISSQVSNQPQHF. Full variable domain (outside the CDR3, taken from reference TRBV19 and TRBJ1-5): DGGITQSPKYLFRKEGQNVTLSCEQNLNHDAMYWYRQDPGQGLRLIYYSQIVNDFQKGDIAEGYSVSREKKESFPLTVTSAQKNPTAFYLCASSISSQVSNQPQHFGDGTRLSIL.

Here the CDR3 reads CASGRDRAFNEQFF. The CDR3 DNA follows: TGTGCCAGCGGCCGGGACAGGGCCTTCAATGAGCAGTTCTTC. The chain recombines TRBV2 with TRBJ2-1; 9 nucleotides match TRBD1. Germline CDR1 and CDR2: SNHLY and FYNNEI. The CDR3 is 14 amino acids. After removal of 8 bases from V and 6 bases from J, the junction contained 8 bases not matched to a gene.

This clonotype was observed at least ten times. This chain uses TRBV5-8 with TRBJ2-3; the D gene could be TRBD1 or TRBD2 (6 bases each). This CDR3 contains 17 residues. Germline V lookup: CDR1 SGHTS, CDR2 YDEGEE. Trimming pared 3 bases from V and 0 bases from J, leaving 17 bases between. CDR3: CASSSTYEGGSTDTQYF. The CDR3 DNA reads as TGTGCCAGCAGCTCCACGTACGAGGGGGGCAGCACAGATACGCAGTATTTT. The complete variable domain, with remaining parts taken from reference TRBV5-8 and TRBJ2-3, reads EAGVTQSPTHLIKTRGQQATLRCSPISGHTSVYWYQQALGLGLQFLLWYDEGEERNRGNFPPRFSGRQFPNYSSELNVNALELEDSALYLCASSSTYEGGSTDTQYFGPGTRLTVL.

This clonotype has a count of ten or more. The rearrangement joins TRBV25-1 to TRBJ1-2, with D possibly being TRBD1 (5 bases). The CDR3 spans 13 residues. Germline assignment: CDR1 MGHDK and CDR2 SYGVNS. The V end lost 4 bases, the J end lost 8 bases, and 14 bases lay between the germline ends. The CDR3 DNA sequence: TGTGCCAGCAGTGGCGCCAGGGCTAGCGGCTACACCTTC. Translating it yields CASSGARASGYTF.

This chain links TRBV4-1 with TRBJ2-7; D might be TRBD1 (6 bases). Trimming left V 4 bases short and J 7 bases short, with 17 bases between. Per germline, CDR1 MGHRA and CDR2 YSYEKL. The CDR3 is made up of 14 amino acids. The CDR3 loop reads CASSRDRTSVEQYF. DNA of the CDR3: TGCGCCAGCAGCCGCGACAGGACCTCCGTGGAGCAGTACTTC.

To note about this clonotype: This may be a read error: a much more frequent sequence differs by one nucleotide. The chain employs TRBV7-2 and TRBJ1-2; 7 nucleotides match TRBD1. From germline, CDR1 is SGHTA and CDR2 FQGNSA. With 8 bases clipped from V and 6 bases from J, the junction kept 12 bases outside the gene matches. The CDR3 has 14 residues. The CDR3 nucleotides are TGTGCCAGCTCATTAGCCGCAGGGGGTGATGGCTACACCTTC. Translation gives CASSLAAGGDGYTF.

A single count supports this clonotype. The V call is TRBV24-1, the J call TRBJ2-2, with D hard to call. CDR3 length: 13 residues. Trimming pared 5 bases from V and 4 bases from J, leaving 7 bases between. Germline-derived CDR1 and CDR2 are KGHDR and SFDVKD. Written as DNA, the CDR3 is TGTGCCACCAGTGCCACAAGCACCGGGGAGCTGTTTTTT. Residues: CATSATSTGELFF.

Ten or more counts support this clonotype. The chain uses TRBV7-2 and TRBJ1-1, with D hard to call. Germline V gene data show CDR1 as SGHTA and CDR2 as FQGNSA. Trimming removed 3 bases at V and 1 base at J, with 6 bases between. The CDR3 consists of 13 residues. The CDR3 reads CASSLEGNTEAFF. CDR3 DNA: TGTGCCAGCAGCTTGGAAGGGAACACTGAAGCTTTCTTT.